The TCR beta chain under discussion was sequenced for a study of T-cell reconstitution after alpha-beta-depleted transplantation in children. Library preparation (for TCRbeta) was performed with unique molecular identifiers. MiXCR was run by TCRdb on the PCR reads, yielding one entry per CDR3 protein. Here the sample spans under 350,000 distinct CDR3 sequences, about a tenth being singletons. V lost 5 bases and J 1 base, leaving 11 bases between the germline ends. This CDR3 region has 13 residues. Germline V lookup: CDR1 SQVTM, CDR2 ANQGSEA. This clonotype was found a few times. The receptor was isolated from a human donor who donated a stem cell graft to a child with SCID. The material sequenced was PBMCs from the stem cell graft donor, taken from the stem cell graft. The chain is built from TRBV29-1 and TRBJ1-1; D perhaps matches TRBD1 (5 bases). CDR3 residues: CSVSAGTNTEAFF. The CDR3 nucleotides are TGCAGCGTTTCGGCAGGGACGAACACTGAAGCTTTCTTT.